This paragraph reports one T cell receptor (beta chain). Its antigen is not known. The source of the sample is a study of shared clonotypes between healthy human individuals. The CDR3 covers 13 residues. V lost 4 bases and J lost 5; bases outside the gene matches: 5. The germline gives CDR1 SGHRS, CDR2 YFSETQ. Per the study methods: Junction-only immunoSEQ sequences carried no quality scores, so filtering differed. TCRdb's copy holds only in-frame clones and misses some; the assay was immunoSEQ multiplex PCR. D and trimming were read from the DNA, whereas the V and J calls and clone size are those reported in that table. The sample includes some 1,100,000 clones, around 78% seen only once; the top ten take about 0.52%. The study separated CD4+ cells into CD45RA+ naive and CD45RA-negative memory subsets. Regarding the study as a whole: Blood was the only sampled material, and tissue repertoires likely differ.

The receptor was isolated from a man between 18 and 35 years old in good health. Some clones in this sample may be carry-over from other donors' samples. The sample comprised memory CD4+ T cells from PBMCs. Subset of the sample: CD45RA-negative fraction. This rearrangement joins TRBV5-1 to TRBJ2-5, with 7 nucleotides matching TRBD1. The CDR3 DNA follows: TGCGCCAGCAGCCCCGGACAGGCGGAGACCCAGTACTTC. Amino acid sequence: CASSPGQAETQYF.